This entry lists 7 T cell receptor beta chains sequenced from one sample in a study of T-cell memory formation after mild COVID-19. TCRdb fed the 5' RACE reads into MiXCR, producing one record per CDR3 protein. This table has some 48,000 distinct CDR3 sequences, 25% to 30% appearing once. What was sequenced was PBMCs or a T cell subset sorted from them (not recorded which). The receptors originated from a young man who had mild COVID-19 (a few samples of this study predate the infection). Cell type and time point are not known.

The chain couples TRBV4-3 to TRBJ2-1, with 8 bases fitting TRBD2. Trimming at V came to 4 bases and at J to 1 base, leaving 9 bases not matched to a gene. Germline CDR1 LGHNA, CDR2 YSLEER. The CDR3 runs to 17 residues. For the CDR3, the DNA is TGCGCCAGCAGCCCCTCCCTTCTAGCGGGTTCCTACAATGAGCAGTTCTTC. Translated: CASSPSLLAGSYNEQFF.

This clonotype was recorded a few times. The rearrangement uses TRBV12-3 or TRBV12-4 and TRBJ1-4; D unresolved. Trimming pared 3 bases from V and 7 bases from J, leaving 9 bases between. CDR3 length equals 13 residues. CDR3 amino acids: CASSLGGGEKLFF. The CDR3 nucleotides read TGTGCCAGCAGTTTGGGCGGCGGTGAAAAACTGTTTTTT.

This chain's CDR3 is CASSRTLGPYEQYV. CDR3 DNA: TGTGCCAGCAGTAGGACACTAGGCCCCTACGAGCAGTACGTC. V is TRBV7-9 and J is TRBJ2-7; D tentatively reads TRBD1 or TRBD2 (5 bases each). The CDR3 loop spans 14 amino acids. Trimming stripped 6 bases from V and 2 bases from J, with 14 bases between. In germline, CDR1 is SEHNR, CDR2 FQNEAQ (reference sequence).

CDR3 region: CASAGAPADTQYF. CDR3 in DNA: TGTGCCAGCGCGGGGGCGCCCGCAGATACGCAGTATTTT. The chain carries TRBV2 and TRBJ2-3; D perhaps matches TRBD2 (7 bases). V gave up 8 bases and J gave up 4 bases, with 13 bases separating them. CDR3 length: 13 residues. Germline CDR1 reads SNHLY; CDR2 reads FYNNEI.

The chain links TRBV3-1 to TRBJ2-5, with 7 bases matching TRBD1. This CDR3 is built from 16 residues. V gave up 3 bases and J gave up 4 bases; unmatched junction bases: 11. The V gene's germline CDR1 is LGHDT and CDR2 YNNKEL (reference sequence). CDR3 bases: TGTGCCAGCAGCCAGGGCCTGACAGGGCGCGCAGAGACCCAGTACTTC. Protein product: CASSQGLTGRAETQYF.

This clonotype was counted a few times. This chain links TRBV7-9 with TRBJ2-3; D is uncertain. V was pared by 4 bases and J by 3 bases, with 14 bases between. The CDR3 extends over 15 amino acids. CDR1 and CDR2 from the germline V gene are SEHNR and FQNEAQ (reference sequence). The CDR3, as DNA: TGTGCCAGCAGCTCTCCGGAATCACGGACAGATACGCAGTATTTT. Its protein is CASSSPESRTDTQYF. The complete variable domain, with remaining parts taken from reference TRBV7-9 and TRBJ2-3, reads DTGVSQNPRHKITKRGQNVTFRCDPISEHNRLYWYRQTLGQGPEFLTYFQNEAQLEKSRLLSDRFSAERPKGSFSTLEIQRTEQGDSAMYLCASSSPESRTDTQYFGPGTRLTVL.

J is TRBJ2-2 and V is TRBV11-2; D is uncertain. This CDR3 comprises 12 residues. Germline CDR1 is SGHAT and CDR2 is FQNNGV. V shed 3 bases and J shed 4 bases, with 3 bases lying between them. CDR3 DNA sequence: TGTGCCAGCAGCTTTCCCACCGGGGAGCTGTTTTTT. This encodes CASSFPTGELFF.